This TCR beta chain was found in a study of cytomegalovirus exposure and HLA in healthy donors. The V end lost 8 bases, the J end lost 6 bases, and 11 bases lay between the germline ends. The CDR3 is 11 amino acids. CDR1 is GTSNPN, CDR2 SVGIG, per germline (reference sequence). Clones were read by immunoSEQ multiplex PCR, and TCRdb kept only the in-frame ones, dropping some. The sample carries approximately 300,000 clones, roughly 90% recorded once. The chain couples TRBV30 to TRBJ1-3, with a possible D match to TRBD1 (5 bases). The source is a woman aged 18-29 years in good health and CMV-seronegative. Sequencing was carried out using PBMCs. The CDR3 coding sequence is TGTGCCCAGGGCATTGCAAACACCATATATTTT. This codes for CAQGIANTIYF.